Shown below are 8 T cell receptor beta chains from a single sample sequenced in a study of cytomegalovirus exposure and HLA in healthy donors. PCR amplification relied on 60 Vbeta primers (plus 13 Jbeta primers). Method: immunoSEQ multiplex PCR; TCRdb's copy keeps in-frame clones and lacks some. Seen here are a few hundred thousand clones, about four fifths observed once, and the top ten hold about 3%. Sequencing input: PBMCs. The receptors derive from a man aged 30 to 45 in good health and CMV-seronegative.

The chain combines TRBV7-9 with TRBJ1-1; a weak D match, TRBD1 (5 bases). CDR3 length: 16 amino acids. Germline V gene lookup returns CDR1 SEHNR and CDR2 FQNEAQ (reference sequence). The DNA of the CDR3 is TGTTCCATTCCATGGGGGGAAGGCTTCGTGAACACTGAAGCTTTCTTT. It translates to CSIPWGEGFVNTEAFF.

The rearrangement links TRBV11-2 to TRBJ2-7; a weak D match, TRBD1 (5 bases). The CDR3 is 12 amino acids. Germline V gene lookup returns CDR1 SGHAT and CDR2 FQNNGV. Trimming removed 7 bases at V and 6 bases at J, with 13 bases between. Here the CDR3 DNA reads TGTGCCAGCACCGCTCTTAGGGGCGAGCAGTACTTC. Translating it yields CASTALRGEQYF.

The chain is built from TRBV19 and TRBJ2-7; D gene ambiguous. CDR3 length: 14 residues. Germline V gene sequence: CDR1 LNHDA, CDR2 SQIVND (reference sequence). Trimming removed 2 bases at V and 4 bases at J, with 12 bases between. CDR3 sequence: CASSISGQTYEQYF. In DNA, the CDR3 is TGTGCCAGTAGTATATCAGGCCAAACTTACGAGCAGTACTTC.

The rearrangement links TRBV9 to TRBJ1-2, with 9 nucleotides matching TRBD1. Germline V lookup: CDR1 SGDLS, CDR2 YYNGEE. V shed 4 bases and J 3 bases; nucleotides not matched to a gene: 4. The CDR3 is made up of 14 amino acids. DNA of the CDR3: TGTGCCAGCAGCCCGGACAGGGGCGACTATGGCTACACCTTC. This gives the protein CASSPDRGDYGYTF. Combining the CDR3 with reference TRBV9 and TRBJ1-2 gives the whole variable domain DSGVTQTPKHLITATGQRVTLRCSPRSGDLSVYWYQQSLDQGLQFLIQYYNGEERAKGNILERFSAQQFPDLHSELNLSSLELGDSALYFCASSPDRGDYGYTFGSGTRLTVV.

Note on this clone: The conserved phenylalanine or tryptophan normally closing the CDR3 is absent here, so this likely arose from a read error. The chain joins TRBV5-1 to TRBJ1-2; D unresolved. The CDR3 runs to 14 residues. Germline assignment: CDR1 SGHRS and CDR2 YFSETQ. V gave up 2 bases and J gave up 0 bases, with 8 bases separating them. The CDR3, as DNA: TGCGCCAGCAGCTTTCAACATACTAACTATGGCTACACCCTC. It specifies CASSFQHTNYGYTL.

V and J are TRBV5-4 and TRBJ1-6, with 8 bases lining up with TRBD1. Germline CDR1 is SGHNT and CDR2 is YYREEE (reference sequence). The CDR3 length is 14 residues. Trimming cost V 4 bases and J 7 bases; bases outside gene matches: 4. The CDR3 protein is CASSLGQVNSPLHF. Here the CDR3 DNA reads TGTGCCAGCAGCCTGGGACAGGTCAATTCACCCCTCCACTTT.

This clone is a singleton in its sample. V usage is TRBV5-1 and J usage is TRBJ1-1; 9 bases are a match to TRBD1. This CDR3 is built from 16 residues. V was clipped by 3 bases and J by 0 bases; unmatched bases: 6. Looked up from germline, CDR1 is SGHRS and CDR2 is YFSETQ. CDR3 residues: CASSSTGTGLNTEAFF. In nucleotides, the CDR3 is TGCGCCAGCAGCTCAACCGGGACAGGGTTGAACACTGAAGCTTTCTTT. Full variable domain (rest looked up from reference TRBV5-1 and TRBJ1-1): KAGVTQTPRYLIKTRGQQVTLSCSPISGHRSVSWYQQTPGQGLQFLFEYFSETQRNKGNFPGRFSGRQFSNSRSEMNVSTLELGDSALYLCASSSTGTGLNTEAFFGQGTRLTVV.

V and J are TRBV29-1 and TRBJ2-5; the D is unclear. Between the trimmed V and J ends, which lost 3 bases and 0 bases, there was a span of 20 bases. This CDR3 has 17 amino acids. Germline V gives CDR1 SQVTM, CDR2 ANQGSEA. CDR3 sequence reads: CSVDSLIGPEYQETQYF. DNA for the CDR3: TGCAGCGTTGATTCCTTGATTGGGCCCGAGTACCAAGAGACCCAGTACTTC.